The clone carrying this T cell receptor beta chain was seen many times. Its cognate antigen is unknown. The CDR3 loop spans 18 amino acids. Trimming cost V 1 base and J 3 bases; bases outside gene matches: 10. From germline, CDR1 is LGHDT and CDR2 YNNKEL (reference sequence). Genomic DNA provided the template from which TCR beta VDJ and CDR3 profiles were obtained. MiXCR was run by TCRdb on the reads, yielding one entry per CDR3 protein. This table holds some 130,000 distinct CDR3 sequences, 40% to 45% found once. The data were taken from a study of CD8+CD57+ T cells in acquired aplastic anemia. Study at large: The DNA of sorted CD4+ and CD8+ cells averaged approximately 3.4 ug. Healthy-donor CD4+ cells averaged about 9.9 million reads.

Findings of the study overall: Levels of CD8+ Simpson's diversity were not significantly distinct in patients versus controls. Comparison of patients with controls identified roughly 30 shared CD8+ CDR3 sequences.

This TCR derives from a human donor in good health, serving as a control. V usage is TRBV3-1 and J usage is TRBJ2-7, with 12 bases lining up with TRBD2. Sequencing was done on a sample of sorted CD4+, CD8+, or CD8+CD57+ T cells (not recorded which) from PBMCs. The chain's CDR3 is CASSQAPLLAGGLYEQYF. The CDR3 coding sequence is TGTGCCAGCAGCCAAGCCCCCTTACTAGCGGGGGGACTCTACGAGCAGTACTTC.